This section outlines one T cell receptor beta chain sequence together with its context. Its antigen is unknown. Germline CDR1 SGHRS, CDR2 YFSETQ. CDR3 size: 12 residues. V shed 7 bases, J shed 3 bases, and the junction held 3 bases outside the gene matches. Building the TCR beta libraries relied on iRepertoire HTBI primers, and CDR3 regions underwent Arm-PCR. As originally analysed: Overall, samples carried 62 TRBV and 14 TRBJ segments. TCRdb processed the multiplex PCR reads anew with MiXCR; each CDR3 protein has one entry. TCRdb assigned the V and J calls; the authors' analysis was not used. The repertoire has a few hundred thousand distinct CDR3 sequences, less than 25% of them found once; the top ten carry around 12%. Time point given: persistent/refractory GD, antithyroid drugs over 5 years with positive TRAb. The authors made the TCR library using RNA they extracted from PBMCs. Staff took about 9 milliliters of peripheral blood and put it into EDTA tubes.

This sample was included in a study of regulatory T cells in long-lasting Graves disease. Whole-study findings and limits: Persistent disease was characterized by preferential usage of TRBV28, TRBJ1-2 and TRBJ2-5.

The input for sequencing was peripheral blood mononuclear cells (PBMCs), taken when the disease was refractory, from a patient treated with antithyroid drugs. This chain connects TRBV5-1 to TRBJ2-7; the match to TRBD1 covers 8 bases. This clonotype was sampled from a female donor with Graves disease. The DNA for the CDR3 is TGCGCCAGCGGTGGACAGGGCTACGAGCAGTACTTC. Encoded protein: CASGGQGYEQYF.